This TCR beta chain was sequenced during a study of CD8 T cells in ankylosing spondylitis. The TCR beta libraries were generated through quantitative 5'-RACE incorporating molecular barcodes. TCRdb redid the calling of the 5' RACE reads with MiXCR, one entry per CDR3 protein. The sample includes 100,000 to 150,000 distinct CDR3 sequences, 7% of them seen just once. This clonotype was detected ten times or more. The target antigen is unknown. The ends lost 1 base at V and 5 bases at J; junction bases unmatched: 12. This CDR3 region has 16 residues. Looked up from germline, CDR1 is DFQATT and CDR2 is SNEGSKA (reference sequence). Study findings and constraints: Among TCR beta sequences, a motif of eight or nine highly homologous variants appeared characteristic of ankylosing spondylitis blood. Reports say disease-linked clones showed up significantly more in matched ankylosing spondylitis synovial fluid.

The chain links TRBV20-1 to TRBJ1-1; 8 nucleotides agree with TRBD1. Sequencing was performed on blood, either unsorted or a sorted T cell fraction (not recorded which). This TCR was sampled from a male donor with ankylosing spondylitis or in good health (not recorded which). This chain's CDR3 is CSARAVRGRGGTEAFF. CDR3 DNA: TGCAGTGCTAGAGCAGTCAGGGGGCGCGGGGGAACTGAAGCTTTCTTT.